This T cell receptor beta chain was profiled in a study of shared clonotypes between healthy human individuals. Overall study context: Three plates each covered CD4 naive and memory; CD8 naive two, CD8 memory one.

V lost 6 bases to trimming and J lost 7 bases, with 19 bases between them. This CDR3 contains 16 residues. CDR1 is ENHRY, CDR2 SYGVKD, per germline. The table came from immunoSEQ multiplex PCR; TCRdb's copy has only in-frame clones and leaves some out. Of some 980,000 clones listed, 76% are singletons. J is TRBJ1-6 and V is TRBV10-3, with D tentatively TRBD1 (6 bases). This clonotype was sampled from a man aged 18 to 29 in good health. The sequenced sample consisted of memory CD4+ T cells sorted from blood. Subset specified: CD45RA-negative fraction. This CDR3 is CAISLSEGGRNSPLHF. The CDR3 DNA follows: TGTGCCATCAGCCTATCTGAGGGGGGGAGGAATTCACCCCTCCACTTT.